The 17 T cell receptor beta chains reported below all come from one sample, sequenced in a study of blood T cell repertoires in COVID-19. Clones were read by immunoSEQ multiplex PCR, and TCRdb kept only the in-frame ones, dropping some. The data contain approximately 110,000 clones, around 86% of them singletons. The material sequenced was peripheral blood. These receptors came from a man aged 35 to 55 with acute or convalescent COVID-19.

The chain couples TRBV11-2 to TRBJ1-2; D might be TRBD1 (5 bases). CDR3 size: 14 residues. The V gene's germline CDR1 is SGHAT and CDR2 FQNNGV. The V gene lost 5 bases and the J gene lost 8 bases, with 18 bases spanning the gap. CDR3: CASSLFSLQGGYTF. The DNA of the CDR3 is TGTGCCAGCAGCCTCTTCTCCCTTCAGGGAGGCTACACCTTC.

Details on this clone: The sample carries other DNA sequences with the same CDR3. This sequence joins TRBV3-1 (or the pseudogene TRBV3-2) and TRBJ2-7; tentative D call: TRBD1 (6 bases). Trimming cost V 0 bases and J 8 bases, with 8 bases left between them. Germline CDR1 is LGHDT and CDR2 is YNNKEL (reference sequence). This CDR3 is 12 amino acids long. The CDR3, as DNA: TGTGCCAGCAGCCAAGATAGGGGGAAGCAGTACTTC. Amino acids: CASSQDRGKQYF.

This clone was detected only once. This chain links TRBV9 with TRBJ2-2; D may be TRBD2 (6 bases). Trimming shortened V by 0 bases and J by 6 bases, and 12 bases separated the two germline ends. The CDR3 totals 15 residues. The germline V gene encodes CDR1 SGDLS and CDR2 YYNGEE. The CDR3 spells CASSVAGSPAGELFF. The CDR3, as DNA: TGTGCCAGCAGCGTAGCCGGGAGCCCCGCCGGGGAGCTGTTTTTT.

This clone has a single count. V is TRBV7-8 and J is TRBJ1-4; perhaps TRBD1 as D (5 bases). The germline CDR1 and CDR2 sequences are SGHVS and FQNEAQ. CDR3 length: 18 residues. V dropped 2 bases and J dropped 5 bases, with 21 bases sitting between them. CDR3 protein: CASSLKWGAGITNEKLFF. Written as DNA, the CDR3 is TGTGCCAGCAGCTTAAAGTGGGGCGCGGGGATCACAAATGAAAAACTGTTTTTT.

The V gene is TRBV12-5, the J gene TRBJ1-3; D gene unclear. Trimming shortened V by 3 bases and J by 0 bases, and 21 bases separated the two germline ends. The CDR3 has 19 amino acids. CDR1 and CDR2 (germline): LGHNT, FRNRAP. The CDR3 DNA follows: TGTGCTAGTGGTTTAATGGGCAGAACGATTACCAGCTCTGGAAACACCATATATTTT. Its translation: CASGLMGRTITSSGNTIYF.

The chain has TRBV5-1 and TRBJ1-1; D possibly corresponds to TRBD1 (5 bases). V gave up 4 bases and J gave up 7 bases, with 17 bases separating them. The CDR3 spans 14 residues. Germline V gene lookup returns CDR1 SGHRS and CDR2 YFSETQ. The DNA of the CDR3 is TGCGCCAGCAGCCGAGAGGAGGGACGGGTTGAAGCTTTCTTT. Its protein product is CASSREEGRVEAFF.

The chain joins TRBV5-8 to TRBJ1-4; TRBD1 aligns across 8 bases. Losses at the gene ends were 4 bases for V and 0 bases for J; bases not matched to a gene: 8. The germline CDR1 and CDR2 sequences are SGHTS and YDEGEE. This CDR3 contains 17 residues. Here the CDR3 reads CASSPRDRIATNEKLFF. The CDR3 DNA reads TGTGCCAGCAGCCCCCGGGACAGGATTGCAACTAATGAAAAACTGTTTTTT.

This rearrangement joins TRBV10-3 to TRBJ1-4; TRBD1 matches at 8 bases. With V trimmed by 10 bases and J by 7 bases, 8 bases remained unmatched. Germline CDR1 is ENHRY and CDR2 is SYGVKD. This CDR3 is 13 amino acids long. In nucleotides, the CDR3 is TGTGCCACACAACGGGACAGGAGTGAAAAACTGTTTTTT. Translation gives CATQRDRSEKLFF.

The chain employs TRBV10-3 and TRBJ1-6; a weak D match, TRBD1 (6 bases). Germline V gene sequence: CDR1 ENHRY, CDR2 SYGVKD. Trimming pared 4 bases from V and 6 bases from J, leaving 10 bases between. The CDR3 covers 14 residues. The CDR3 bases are TGTGCCATCAGTGTAGGGGGAATTAATTCACCCCTCCACTTT. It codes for CAISVGGINSPLHF.

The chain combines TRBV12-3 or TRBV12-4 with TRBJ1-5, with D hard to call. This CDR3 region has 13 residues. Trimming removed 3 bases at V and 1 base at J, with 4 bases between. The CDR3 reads CASSLQSNQPQHF. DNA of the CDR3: TGTGCCAGCAGTTTGCAGAGCAATCAGCCCCAGCATTTT.

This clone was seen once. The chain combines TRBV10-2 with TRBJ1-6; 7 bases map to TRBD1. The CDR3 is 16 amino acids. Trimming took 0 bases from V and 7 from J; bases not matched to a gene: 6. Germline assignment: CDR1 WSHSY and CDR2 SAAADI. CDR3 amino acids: CASSESTTGDNSPLHF. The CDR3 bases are TGCGCCAGCAGTGAGTCCACTACAGGGGACAATTCACCCCTCCACTTT.

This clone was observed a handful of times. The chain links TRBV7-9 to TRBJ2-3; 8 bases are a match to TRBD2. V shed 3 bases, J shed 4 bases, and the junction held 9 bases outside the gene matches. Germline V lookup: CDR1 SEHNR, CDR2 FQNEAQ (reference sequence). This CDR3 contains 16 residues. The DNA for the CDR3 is TGTGCCAGCAGCTTCGTAAGCGGGAGTGGGGCAGATACGCAGTATTTT. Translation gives CASSFVSGSGADTQYF.

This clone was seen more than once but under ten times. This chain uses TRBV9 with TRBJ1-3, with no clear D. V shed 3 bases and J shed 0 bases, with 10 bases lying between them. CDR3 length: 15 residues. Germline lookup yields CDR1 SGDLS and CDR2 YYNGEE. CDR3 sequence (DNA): TGTGCCAGCAGCGCCGGGATAAACTCTGGAAACACCATATATTTT. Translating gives CASSAGINSGNTIYF.

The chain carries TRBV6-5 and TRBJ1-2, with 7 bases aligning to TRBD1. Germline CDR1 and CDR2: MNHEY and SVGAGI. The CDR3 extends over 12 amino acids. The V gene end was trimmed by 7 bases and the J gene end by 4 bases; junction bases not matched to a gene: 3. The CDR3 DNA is TGTGCCAGCAAGAGGGACAGCTATGGCTACACCTTC. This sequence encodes CASKRDSYGYTF.

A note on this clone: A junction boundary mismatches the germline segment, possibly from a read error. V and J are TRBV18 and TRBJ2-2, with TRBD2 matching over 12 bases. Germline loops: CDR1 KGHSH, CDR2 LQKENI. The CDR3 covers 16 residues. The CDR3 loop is CASSPRTSGRTGELFF. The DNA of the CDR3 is TGTGCCAGCTCGCCACGTACTAGCGGGAGGACCGGGGAGCTGTTTTTT.

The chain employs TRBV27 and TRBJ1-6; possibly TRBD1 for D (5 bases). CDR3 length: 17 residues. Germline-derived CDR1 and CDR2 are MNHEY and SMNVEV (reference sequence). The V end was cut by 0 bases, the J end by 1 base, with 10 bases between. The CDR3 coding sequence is TGTGCCAGCAGTTTATCGGGGAGGGGATCCTATAATTCACCCCTCCACTTT. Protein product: CASSLSGRGSYNSPLHF.

CDR3 loop: CASSSRDRGPDEQYF. The CDR3 region has the DNA TGTGCCAGCAGCTCCCGGGACAGGGGGCCCGACGAGCAGTACTTC. V gene TRBV5-4 combines with J gene TRBJ2-7; TRBD1 matches at 12 bases. Looked up from germline, CDR1 is SGHNT and CDR2 is YYREEE (reference sequence). V lost 3 bases and J lost 5; bases outside the gene matches: 6. CDR3 size: 15 residues.